The next 28 T cell receptor beta chains were all read from a single sample in a study of T cell changes during pregnancy in multiple sclerosis. Sequenced by immunoSEQ multiplex PCR; TCRdb stores in-frame clones only, minus some. Altogether about 51,000 clones are present, 92% being singletons, with the ten largest covering approximately 0.61%. The input for sequencing was CD4+ T cells from peripheral blood mononuclear cells, taken in the third trimester of pregnancy. These receptors all come from a female donor with multiple sclerosis, enrolled in a pregnancy study.

J is TRBJ2-7 and V is TRBV7-6, with TRBD2 matching over 14 bases. V dropped 5 bases and J dropped 2; count of bases not matched to a gene: 11. The CDR3 consists of 18 residues. The V gene's germline CDR1 is SGHVS and CDR2 FNYEAQ. The DNA for the CDR3 is TGTGCCAGCAGCCCGGGACTAGCGGGAGTTCTGACCCCCTACGAGCAGTACTTC. It is translated as CASSPGLAGVLTPYEQYF.

This chain uses TRBV18 with TRBJ1-4; 8 bases match TRBD1. The V and J ends lost 4 bases and 4 bases, in that order; junction bases with no gene match: 5. The CDR3 is 15 amino acids. Germline values: CDR1 KGHSH, CDR2 LQKENI. The chain's CDR3 is CASSLGTGLNEKLFF. For the CDR3, the DNA is TGTGCCAGCTCACTGGGGACAGGCCTTAATGAAAAACTGTTTTTT.

V gene TRBV5-1 combines with J gene TRBJ1-3, with D possibly matching TRBD1 (5 bases). The germline V gene has CDR1 SGHRS and CDR2 YFSETQ. The V end lost 3 bases, the J end lost 0 bases, and 10 bases lay between the germline ends. The CDR3 consists of 15 residues. CDR3 sequence (DNA): TGCGCCAGCAGCTCGGGACTTGTCTCTGGAAACACCATATATTTT. It codes for CASSSGLVSGNTIYF.

The chain carries TRBV4-2 and TRBJ1-3; tentative D call: TRBD1 (6 bases). The CDR3 is 16 residues long. Germline V gives CDR1 LGHNA, CDR2 YNFKEQ. The V gene lost 1 base and the J gene lost 10 bases, with 20 bases spanning the gap. This CDR3 reads CASSQASGGAVSTIYF. For the CDR3, the DNA is TGTGCCAGCAGCCAAGCCAGTGGGGGCGCGGTCTCTACCATATATTTT.

This rearrangement joins TRBV15 to TRBJ2-2; D possibly corresponds to TRBD1 (5 bases). The CDR3 covers 14 residues. With 1 base removed from V and 6 bases from J, the gap between germline ends came to 9 bases. Germline CDR1 LNHNV, CDR2 YYDKDF (reference sequence). The CDR3 reads CATSRVGAAGELFF. The DNA for the CDR3 is TGTGCCACCAGCAGAGTTGGGGCAGCCGGGGAGCTGTTTTTT.

The chain combines TRBV27 with TRBJ2-1, with 9 bases fitting TRBD2. Germline CDR1 MNHEY, CDR2 SMNVEV (reference sequence). With 6 bases clipped from V and 10 bases from J, the junction kept 7 bases outside the gene matches. This CDR3 has 13 amino acids. The CDR3 loop reads CASREAGGVEQFF. CDR3 DNA sequence: TGTGCCAGCAGGGAGGCGGGAGGGGTCGAGCAGTTCTTC.

The V gene is TRBV19, the J gene TRBJ2-3, with 8 nucleotides matching TRBD2. Germline-derived CDR1 and CDR2 are LNHDA and SQIVND (reference sequence). J gave up 0 bases and V 6 bases, and 8 bases lay outside the gene matches. CDR3 length: 16 amino acids. DNA for the CDR3: TGTGCCAGTAGCCCCCTCACTAGCGGTAGCACAGATACGCAGTATTTT. It yields the protein CASSPLTSGSTDTQYF. The variable domain in full, with the rest retrieved from reference TRBV19 and TRBJ2-3, is DGGITQSPKYLFRKEGQNVTLSCEQNLNHDAMYWYRQDPGQGLRLIYYSQIVNDFQKGDIAEGYSVSREKKESFPLTVTSAQKNPTAFYLCASSPLTSGSTDTQYFGPGTRLTVL.

This rearrangement joins TRBV29-1 to TRBJ2-5; TRBD2 matches 10 bases. The germline CDR1 and CDR2 sequences are SQVTM and ANQGSEA. This CDR3 spans 14 amino acids. J was trimmed by 5 bases and V by 8 bases; bases with no gene match: 11. The chain's CDR3 is CSTRTSGTHETQYF. CDR3 bases: TGCAGCACACGGACTAGCGGTACCCATGAGACCCAGTACTTC.

The chain carries TRBV5-1 and TRBJ1-2; 10 nucleotides agree with TRBD1. The trim removed 0 bases at V and 1 base at J, leaving 9 bases unmatched. This CDR3 spans 18 amino acids. From germline, CDR1 is SGHRS and CDR2 YFSETQ. The CDR3 DNA sequence: TGCGCCAGCAGCTTGGTTGGGACAGGGGCCTTAATTAACTATGGCTACACCTTC. It encodes CASSLVGTGALINYGYTF.

V is TRBV19 and J is TRBJ2-1; 7 nucleotides line up with TRBD2. CDR1 and CDR2 (germline): LNHDA, SQIVND (reference sequence). Unmatched junction bases numbered 12, after V lost 10 bases and J lost 6 bases. The CDR3 covers 14 residues. CDR3 in DNA: TGTGCCACAGGGCGGGAGAACGTACGCAATGAGCAGTTCTTC. This translates into CATGRENVRNEQFF.

This sequence joins TRBV5-1 and TRBJ2-7; 8 nucleotides align to TRBD1. Per germline, CDR1 SGHRS and CDR2 YFSETQ. The CDR3 extends over 15 amino acids. With V trimmed by 0 bases and J by 5 bases, 7 bases remained unmatched. The CDR3: CASSLEGQGGHEQYF. Here the CDR3 DNA reads TGCGCCAGCAGCTTGGAAGGACAGGGCGGACACGAGCAGTACTTC.

This chain connects TRBV9 to TRBJ1-3; 7 bases align to TRBD1. Germline V gene sequence: CDR1 SGDLS, CDR2 YYNGEE. V shed 5 bases and J 0 bases; nucleotides not matched to a gene: 11. The length of the CDR3 is 17 residues. The CDR3 region has the DNA TGTGCCAGCAGTGCCCGCGGGACAGAGATCTCTGGAAACACCATATATTTT. This gives the protein CASSARGTEISGNTIYF. The full variable domain, with the rest looked up from reference TRBV9 and TRBJ1-3, is DSGVTQTPKHLITATGQRVTLRCSPRSGDLSVYWYQQSLDQGLQFLIQYYNGEERAKGNILERFSAQQFPDLHSELNLSSLELGDSALYFCASSARGTEISGNTIYFGEGSWLTVV.

The chain employs TRBV7-9 and TRBJ1-2; weak D call: TRBD1 (5 bases). Looked up from germline, CDR1 is SEHNR and CDR2 is FQNEAQ (reference sequence). With 4 bases removed from V and 1 base from J, the gap between germline ends came to 7 bases. The CDR3 totals 13 residues. CDR3 protein: CASSSQGNYGYTF. The CDR3 DNA is TGTGCCAGCAGCTCGCAGGGTAACTATGGCTACACCTTC.

V usage is TRBV15 and J usage is TRBJ1-2, with TRBD1 identical over 7 bases. The CDR3 sequence is 14 residues long. J was trimmed by 8 bases and V by 4 bases; bases with no gene match: 10. Per germline, CDR1 LNHNV and CDR2 YYDKDF (reference sequence). The CDR3 DNA reads as TGTGCCACCAGCATAAAACAGGGGATAGGCGGCTACACCTTC. Translating it yields CATSIKQGIGGYTF.

The chain is built from TRBV6-1 and TRBJ1-1; TRBD1 is a possible D gene (5 bases). The CDR3 has 14 residues. V shed 6 bases and J shed 8 bases, with 19 bases lying between them. CDR1 is MNHNS and CDR2 is SASEGT in the germline V gene. The CDR3 region is CASSAPQGRREAFF. CDR3 bases: TGTGCCAGCAGCGCCCCCCAGGGTCGAAGAGAAGCTTTCTTT.

The V gene is TRBV6-5, the J gene TRBJ2-7; 9 bases fit TRBD1. This CDR3 spans 14 amino acids. Losses at the gene ends were 8 bases for V and 3 bases for J; bases not matched to a gene: 8. The V gene's germline CDR1 is MNHEY and CDR2 SVGAGI. In nucleotides, the CDR3 is TGTGCCAGCCGAGCGCTGACAGGGGGCTACGAGCAGTACTTC. Protein sequence: CASRALTGGYEQYF.

The V and J genes are TRBV11-2 and TRBJ1-2; 7 nucleotides line up with TRBD1. V trimming: 1 base; J trimming: 5 bases; junction bases outside the gene matches: 4. The CDR3 is 14 residues long. Germline CDR1 reads SGHAT; CDR2 reads FQNNGV. CDR3 nucleotide sequence: TGTGCCAGCAGCTTAGCGGACAGGAATTATGGCTACACCTTC. Translation gives CASSLADRNYGYTF.

The V gene is TRBV10-3, the J gene TRBJ2-3; 9 positions agree with TRBD2. With V trimmed by 3 bases and J by 4 bases, 8 bases remained unmatched. The CDR3 runs 16 residues. Germline CDR1 is ENHRY and CDR2 is SYGVKD. CDR3 sequence reads: CAISDRPQREADTQYF. In nucleotides, the CDR3 is TGTGCCATCAGTGATCGGCCGCAGCGGGAGGCAGATACGCAGTATTTT.

The CDR3 spells CASSPTGVMNTEAFF. The CDR3 DNA reads TGTGCCAGTAGCCCGACAGGGGTCATGAACACTGAAGCTTTCTTT. This rearrangement joins TRBV19 to TRBJ1-1; 8 nucleotides match TRBD1. The CDR3 consists of 15 residues. The trim removed 6 bases at V and 0 bases at J, leaving 6 bases unmatched. The germline CDR1 and CDR2 sequences are LNHDA and SQIVND (reference sequence).

The chain carries TRBV6-6 and TRBJ2-7; D is unclear. V was cut by 3 bases and J by 0 bases, with 9 bases left in between. CDR3 length: 14 residues. The germline CDR1 and CDR2 sequences are MNHNY and SVGAGI (reference sequence). DNA of the CDR3: TGTGCCAGCAGTTATGGGCAAAACTCCTACGAGCAGTACTTC. Translating it yields CASSYGQNSYEQYF.

This chain links TRBV4-2 with TRBJ1-2, with TRBD1 identical over 8 bases. After removal of 0 bases from V and 1 base from J, the junction contained 4 bases not matched to a gene. The CDR3 sequence is 16 residues long. The V gene's germline CDR1 is LGHNA and CDR2 YNFKEQ. CDR3 region: CASSQDRDRFNYGYTF. CDR3 in DNA: TGTGCCAGCAGCCAAGATCGGGACAGGTTTAACTATGGCTACACCTTC.

The CDR3 loop reads CASSTGQGGQPQHF. The CDR3 DNA sequence: TGCGCCAGCAGCACCGGACAGGGGGGACAGCCCCAGCATTTT. The chain joins TRBV5-1 to TRBJ1-5; 10 nucleotides align to TRBD1. Germline V lookup: CDR1 SGHRS, CDR2 YFSETQ. V lost 4 bases to trimming and J lost 7 bases; unmatched junction nucleotides: 5. CDR3 length: 14 residues.

Turning to this clone: In the same sample, other DNA sequences code for this CDR3. This chain uses TRBV7-9 with TRBJ2-1, with D unresolved. The CDR3 totals 15 residues. Germline V CDR1 and CDR2: SEHNR, FQNEAQ (reference sequence). Between the trimmed V and J ends, which lost 1 base and 0 bases, there was a span of 7 bases. The CDR3 is CASSLGESSYNEQFF. The CDR3 DNA sequence: TGTGCCAGCAGCTTAGGTGAGAGCTCCTACAATGAGCAGTTCTTC.

The V gene is TRBV7-2, the J gene TRBJ2-5; a possible D gene is TRBD2 (6 bases). V was shortened by 3 bases and J by 0 bases, with 11 bases between the two germline ends. The CDR3 spans 15 residues. Per the germline V gene, CDR1 is SGHTA and CDR2 is FQGNSA. The chain's CDR3 is CASSLRDGYQETQYF. The CDR3 DNA reads as TGTGCCAGCAGCTTGCGGGACGGGTACCAAGAGACCCAGTACTTC.

In this sample, this clone turned up once. The gene calls are TRBV7-9 and TRBJ1-1, with D perhaps matching TRBD1 (5 bases). The germline V gene encodes CDR1 SEHNR and CDR2 FQNEAQ (reference sequence). V was trimmed by 3 bases and J by 4 bases, leaving 12 bases between them. The CDR3 has 14 amino acids. In DNA, the CDR3 is TGTGCCAGCAGCTTGGGGGGGTTATTCACTGAAGCTTTCTTT. The encoded protein is CASSLGGLFTEAFF.

The V call is TRBV7-9, the J call TRBJ2-1; no reliable D call. This CDR3 spans 12 amino acids. Germline CDR1 and CDR2: SEHNR and FQNEAQ (reference sequence). V was clipped by 1 base and J by 11 bases, with 9 bases between them. The CDR3 here is CASSLEQTQQFF. CDR3 sequence (DNA): TGTGCCAGCAGCTTAGAACAGACCCAGCAGTTCTTC.

J is TRBJ2-1 and V is TRBV7-3; 11 bases fit TRBD2. The V and J ends lost 5 bases and 4 bases, in that order; junction bases with no gene match: 4. The CDR3 has 15 residues. Germline assignment: CDR1 SGHTA and CDR2 FQGTGA. DNA for the CDR3: TGTGCCAGCAGCCTTAGCGGGAGGGCTTACAATGAGCAGTTCTTC. Translating it yields CASSLSGRAYNEQFF.

In this sample, this clone turned up once. CDR3 amino acids: CASRPAGGRGEQFF. For the CDR3, the DNA is TGCGCCAGCAGGCCAGCGGGAGGGCGTGGTGAGCAGTTCTTC. V is TRBV4-1 and J is TRBJ2-1; 10 positions match TRBD2. Germline loops: CDR1 MGHRA, CDR2 YSYEKL. The CDR3 consists of 14 residues. V shed 6 bases and J 9 bases; nucleotides not matched to a gene: 8.